Below are 32 T cell receptor beta chains sequenced from a single sample in a study of regulatory T cells in long-lasting Graves disease. Time point reported: newly diagnosed GD, antithyroid drugs for less than 3 months. Generation of the TCR library employed RNA extracted from PBMCs. Building of the TCR beta libraries involved iRepertoire HTBI primers and Arm-PCR of CDR3 regions. TCRdb redid the calling of the multiplex PCR reads with MiXCR, one entry per CDR3 protein. The sample lists hundreds of thousands of distinct CDR3 sequences; about 16% were seen once. These same data were also listed under a study on T cells in Graves' hyperthyroidism and ophthalmopathy.

Sequencing was performed on peripheral blood mononuclear cells (PBMCs), taken at new diagnosis, from a patient treated with antithyroid drugs. The source of these receptors is a woman aged 35 to 60 with Graves disease.

This chain uses TRBV28 with TRBJ2-3, with D possibly being TRBD2 (6 bases). The germline gives CDR1 MDHEN, CDR2 SYDVKM. Trimming shortened V by 5 bases and J by 5 bases, and 11 bases separated the two germline ends. This CDR3 is 13 amino acids long. CDR3 sequence reads: CASSDRRGDTQYF. The CDR3 DNA reads TGTGCCAGCAGTGATCGGAGGGGAGATACGCAGTATTTT.

The J gene is TRBJ2-1, the V gene TRBV11-2, with 9 bases lining up with TRBD2. Germline V gives CDR1 SGHAT, CDR2 FQNNGV. CDR3 length: 16 amino acids. With V trimmed by 6 bases and J by 2 bases, 8 bases remained unmatched. In DNA, the CDR3 is TGTGCCAGCAGTAAACTAGCGGGCCCCCCCTACAATGAGCAGTTCTTC. Translated: CASSKLAGPPYNEQFF.

A few counts support this clonotype. The chain recombines TRBV29-1 with TRBJ1-1; D ambiguous. The length of the CDR3 is 13 residues. Germline CDR1 SQVTM, CDR2 ANQGSEA. Trimming shortened V by 2 bases and J by 1 base, and 8 bases separated the two germline ends. DNA for the CDR3: TGCAGCGTTGAAAATCAGCCGAACACTGAAGCTTTCTTT. Translation gives CSVENQPNTEAFF.

The chain uses TRBV7-9 and TRBJ2-7, with 12 positions matching TRBD2. The CDR3 is made up of 16 amino acids. The J segment lost 3 bases and the V segment lost 2 bases, leaving 5 bases of the junction unmatched. Germline CDR1 and CDR2: SEHNR and FQNEAQ (reference sequence). CDR3: CASSLRTSGIFYEQYF. For the CDR3, the DNA is TGTGCCAGCAGCTTACGGACTAGCGGGATATTCTACGAGCAGTACTTC.

This clonotype was detected only once. The V call is TRBV25-1, the J call TRBJ1-4; D call uncertain. Trimming stripped 8 bases from V and 8 bases from J, with 9 bases between. The CDR3 is made up of 11 amino acids. The germline V gene has CDR1 MGHDK and CDR2 SYGVNS. DNA for the CDR3: TGTGCCAGCCTGAGCGGCGAAAAACTGTTTTTT. Its protein product is CASLSGEKLFF.

This clonotype has a count of ten or more. The gene calls are TRBV5-1 and TRBJ1-4, with TRBD1 matching over 11 bases. Looked up from germline, CDR1 is SGHRS and CDR2 is YFSETQ. The CDR3 totals 16 residues. V was clipped by 3 bases and J by 8 bases; unmatched bases: 9. The CDR3 DNA is TGCGCCAGCAGCTCCCTCGGACAGGGGGCGTGGGAAAAACTGTTTTTT. It translates to CASSSLGQGAWEKLFF.

The chain is built from TRBV12-5 and TRBJ2-7; D is possibly TRBD1 (5 bases). This CDR3 is built from 14 residues. The ends were cut back, 4 bases at V and 5 bases at J, with 15 bases in the middle. CDR1 LGHNT and CDR2 FRNRAP come from the germline V gene. The CDR3 bases are TGTGCTAGTGGTTCCGCAGGGATTTCCCACGAGCAGTACTTC. Protein sequence: CASGSAGISHEQYF.

This clonotype came up many times. The rearrangement uses TRBV12-3 or TRBV12-4 and TRBJ2-1; no firm D call. The CDR3 runs 16 residues. Trimming left V 2 bases short and J 3 bases short, with 14 bases between. The CDR3 nucleotides are TGTGCCAGCAGTTTATGGGCTCACCAAAACTACAATGAGCAGTTCTTC. It yields the protein CASSLWAHQNYNEQFF.

This clonotype was seen repeatedly, ten times or more. The chain links TRBV5-5 to TRBJ1-1; D is unclear. CDR3 length: 15 amino acids. Germline CDR1 is SGHKS and CDR2 is YYEKEE (reference sequence). V was trimmed by 4 bases and J by 0 bases, leaving 13 bases between them. CDR3 nucleotide sequence: TGTGCCAGCAGCCCAGCTCCGGGGATGAACACTGAAGCTTTCTTT. Its protein product is CASSPAPGMNTEAFF.

The V call is TRBV15, the J call TRBJ1-2; D perhaps matches TRBD1 (5 bases). Per germline, CDR1 LNHNV and CDR2 YYDKDF (reference sequence). Trimming stripped 3 bases from V and 3 bases from J, with 14 bases between. The CDR3 is 15 residues long. The CDR3 nucleotides read TGTGCCACCAGCAGGGGGGGAGACCTAGACTATGGCTACACCTTC. Amino acid sequence: CATSRGGDLDYGYTF.

This chain connects TRBV6-2 or TRBV6-3 to TRBJ1-3; weak D call: TRBD1 (6 bases). Trimming shortened V by 2 bases and J by 0 bases, and 17 bases separated the two germline ends. This CDR3 is 18 amino acids long. Germline CDR1 is MNHEY and CDR2 is SVGEGT. CDR3 nucleotides: TGTGCCAGCAGTTACGGGTCCGGGGGCGCCTTCTCTGGAAACACCATATATTTT. It codes for CASSYGSGGAFSGNTIYF.

This clonotype appeared a few times. V is TRBV6-2 or TRBV6-3 and J is TRBJ2-2, with TRBD2 matching 7 bases. V was clipped by 0 bases and J by 6 bases; unmatched bases: 7. This CDR3 comprises 16 residues. CDR1 is MNHEY, CDR2 SVGEGT, per germline. CDR3 in amino acids: CASSYSGGGGAGELFF. The CDR3, as DNA: TGTGCCAGCAGTTACTCTGGCGGGGGAGGAGCCGGGGAGCTGTTTTTT.

Remarks on this clonotype: Possible read error: a much larger clone is one base away. The chain joins TRBV28 to TRBJ2-2; the match to TRBD1 covers 8 bases. CDR3 size: 16 residues. With V trimmed by 6 bases and J by 6 bases, 12 bases remained unmatched. Looked up from germline, CDR1 is MDHEN and CDR2 is SYDVKM. The DNA of the CDR3 is TGTGCCAGCAGACAACCCCCAGGGACAGGACCCGGGGAGCTGTTTTTT. This sequence encodes CASRQPPGTGPGELFF.

This clonotype came up many times. The chain uses TRBV18 and TRBJ1-1; D is possibly TRBD1 (6 bases). Trimming stripped 0 bases from V and 0 bases from J, with 14 bases between. CDR3 length: 17 residues. Per the germline V gene, CDR1 is KGHSH and CDR2 is LQKENI. The CDR3 protein is CASSPPGGRGMNTEAFF. CDR3 in DNA: TGTGCCAGCTCACCACCAGGTGGCAGGGGCATGAACACTGAAGCTTTCTTT.

In its sample, this clonotype was seen many times. The chain uses TRBV11-2 and TRBJ2-3; 12 bases are shared with TRBD2. This CDR3 contains 18 residues. The junction had 15 bases not matched to a gene; V was cut back by 5 bases and J by 6 bases. The germline V gene encodes CDR1 SGHAT and CDR2 FQNNGV. In DNA form, the CDR3 reads TGTGCCAGCAGCCCGGATAGGGCTAGCGGGGGGGCATTGGATACGCAGTATTTT. It translates to CASSPDRASGGALDTQYF.

J is TRBJ2-1 and V is TRBV12-3 or TRBV12-4, with 10 bases fitting TRBD2. Trimming removed 10 bases from V and 11 bases from J; junction bases left unmatched: 8. The CDR3 consists of 12 residues. The CDR3 spells CATTSGGAQQFF. In DNA form, the CDR3 reads TGTGCCACCACGAGCGGGGGGGCCCAGCAGTTCTTC.

This chain connects TRBV5-1 to TRBJ1-2; 11 bases fit TRBD1. This CDR3 is 16 amino acids long. Germline CDR1 and CDR2: SGHRS and YFSETQ. Trimming removed 4 bases from V and 2 bases from J; junction bases left unmatched: 7. The CDR3 nucleotides read TGCGCCAGCAGCGGACTGGACAGGGGGCAAAACTATGGCTACACCTTC. Its translation is CASSGLDRGQNYGYTF. Filled out from reference TRBV5-1 and TRBJ1-2, the complete variable domain reads KAGVTQTPRYLIKTRGQQVTLSCSPISGHRSVSWYQQTPGQGLQFLFEYFSETQRNKGNFPGRFSGRQFSNSRSEMNVSTLELGDSALYLCASSGLDRGQNYGYTFGSGTRLTVV.

V and J are TRBV7-9 and TRBJ1-6; weak D call: TRBD1 (5 bases). Deletions cut 5 bases from V and 9 bases from J, with 14 bases between. The CDR3 covers 14 residues. The germline V gene encodes CDR1 SEHNR and CDR2 FQNEAQ (reference sequence). Written as DNA, the CDR3 is TGTGCCAGCAGCACCGAGACGGACACTTCACCCCTCCACTTT. Translation gives CASSTETDTSPLHF.

DNA of the CDR3: TGTGCCAGCAGCCCCGGACAGGAATCAGATACGCAGTATTTT. It specifies CASSPGQESDTQYF. This chain uses TRBV4-2 with TRBJ2-3; 7 bases fit TRBD1. There are 14 residues in the CDR3. Trimming took 4 bases from V and 4 from J; bases not matched to a gene: 5. CDR1 is LGHNA, CDR2 YNFKEQ, per germline.

This chain joins TRBV18 and TRBJ1-2; no firm D call. V shed 1 base and J shed 4 bases, with 10 bases lying between them. The germline V gene encodes CDR1 KGHSH and CDR2 LQKENI. The CDR3 runs 14 residues. The CDR3 here is CASSPLRAVYGYTF. The CDR3 DNA follows: TGTGCCAGCTCACCACTTCGGGCGGTCTATGGCTACACCTTC. Variable domain in full (rest from reference TRBV18 and TRBJ1-2): NAGVMQNPRHLVRRRGQEARLRCSPMKGHSHVYWYRQLPEEGLKFMVYLQKENIIDESGMPKERFSAEFPKEGPSILRIQQVVRGDSAAYFCASSPLRAVYGYTFGSGTRLTVV.

This clonotype has a count of ten or more. The chain links TRBV5-1 to TRBJ1-1, with 9 nucleotides matching TRBD1. The CDR3 is 15 residues long. In germline, CDR1 is SGHRS, CDR2 YFSETQ. Trimming removed 4 bases from V and 1 base from J; junction bases left unmatched: 5. CDR3 DNA sequence: TGCGCCAGCAGCGCCGGACAGGGGCCGAACACTGAAGCTTTCTTT. It yields the protein CASSAGQGPNTEAFF.

The chain combines TRBV20-1 with TRBJ1-2; D is unclear. The V end lost 1 base, the J end lost 8 bases, and 11 bases lay between the germline ends. Germline CDR1 reads DFQATT; CDR2 reads SNEGSKA (reference sequence). The CDR3 has 12 residues. CDR3 in DNA: TGCAGTGCTAGAGTCAGTAGTGGCGGCTACACCTTC. It specifies CSARVSSGGYTF.

There are many counts of this clonotype. V gene TRBV2 combines with J gene TRBJ1-4, with TRBD1 identical over 7 bases. The germline V gene encodes CDR1 SNHLY and CDR2 FYNNEI. The CDR3 has 15 amino acids. Trimming took 3 bases from V and 2 from J; bases not matched to a gene: 3. CDR3: CASSDMGQTNEKLFF. The CDR3, as DNA: TGTGCCAGCAGTGATATGGGACAGACTAATGAAAAACTGTTTTTT. The full variable domain, with the rest looked up from reference TRBV2 and TRBJ1-4, is EPEVTQTPSHQVTQMGQEVILRCVPISNHLYFYWYRQILGQKVEFLVSFYNNEISEKSEIFDDQFSVERPDGSNFTLKIRSTKLEDSAMYFCASSDMGQTNEKLFFGSGTQLSVL.

The gene calls are TRBV19 and TRBJ2-2, with D perhaps matching TRBD1 (6 bases). This CDR3 has 14 residues. The germline V gene encodes CDR1 LNHDA and CDR2 SQIVND (reference sequence). V was cut by 7 bases and J by 3 bases, with 12 bases left in between. This CDR3 reads CASTLQGDTGELFF. The DNA of the CDR3 is TGTGCCAGTACCTTACAGGGCGACACCGGGGAGCTGTTTTTT.

This sequence joins TRBV29-1 and TRBJ1-2; no clear D gene. The CDR3 has 11 residues. V lost 3 bases to trimming and J lost 1 base, with 3 bases between them. CDR1 SQVTM and CDR2 ANQGSEA come from the germline V gene. The CDR3 region has the DNA TGCAGCGTTGACGGTAACTATGGCTACACCTTC. Translating gives CSVDGNYGYTF.

This clonotype was observed many times. The rearrangement joins TRBV15 to TRBJ1-3; D not certain. This CDR3 is built from 15 residues. The V gene's germline CDR1 is LNHNV and CDR2 YYDKDF (reference sequence). V was clipped by 4 bases and J by 0 bases, with 10 bases between them. In DNA form, the CDR3 reads TGTGCCACCAGCACCGAGCGCCTCTCTGGAAACACCATATATTTT. Protein sequence: CATSTERLSGNTIYF.

In this sample, this clonotype turned up many times. This chain connects TRBV28 to TRBJ2-1; perhaps TRBD1 as D (6 bases). The CDR3 extends over 16 amino acids. V gave up 6 bases and J gave up 8 bases, with 23 bases separating them. Germline loops: CDR1 MDHEN, CDR2 SYDVKM. The CDR3 protein is CASSNKAAGARHEQFF. DNA for the CDR3: TGTGCCAGCAGCAATAAGGCGGCAGGGGCTCGACATGAGCAGTTCTTC.

This clonotype was counted at least ten times. This sequence joins TRBV6-2 or TRBV6-3 and TRBJ2-7, with 10 positions matching TRBD1. The CDR3 totals 13 residues. Germline CDR1 MNHEY, CDR2 SVGEGT. V lost 4 bases, J lost 3 bases, and 0 bases stayed unmatched. CDR3 DNA sequence: TGTGCCAGCAGTTGGACAGGGGGCTACGAGCAGTACTTC. This sequence encodes CASSWTGGYEQYF.

Ten or more counts support this clonotype. Mismatch with germline at one junction end may stem from a read error. The J gene is TRBJ2-4, the V gene TRBV12-3 or TRBV12-4; possibly TRBD2 for D (5 bases). There are 12 residues in the CDR3. This CDR3 is CASSQEVGYSVF. For the CDR3, the DNA is TGTGCCAGCAGCCAGGAGGTGGGCTACTCGGTCTTC.

This chain joins TRBV20-1 and TRBJ2-3; TRBD2 aligns across 11 bases. Germline V gene data show CDR1 as DFQATT and CDR2 as SNEGSKA (reference sequence). V lost 1 base and J lost 2; bases outside the gene matches: 17. The CDR3 contains 20 residues. CDR3: CSARATGLAGGRHYTDTQYF. Here the CDR3 DNA reads TGCAGTGCTAGAGCCACGGGCCTAGCGGGGGGAAGACATTACACAGATACGCAGTATTTT.

This clonotype was observed at least ten times. This chain joins TRBV13 and TRBJ2-3; no firm D call. V lost 1 base, J lost 5 bases, and 7 bases lay in between. The germline CDR1 and CDR2 sequences are PRHDT and FYEKMQ (reference sequence). The CDR3 has 13 amino acids. The CDR3 DNA follows: TGTGCCAGCAGCTTAGTGGGTGGAGATACGCAGTATTTT. Amino acid sequence: CASSLVGGDTQYF.

There are many counts of this clonotype. CDR3 region: CASSELSRTEAFF. The CDR3 bases are TGTGCCAGCAGTGAATTATCTCGGACTGAAGCTTTCTTT. The V and J genes are TRBV6-2 or TRBV6-3 and TRBJ1-1; no clear D gene. Germline V gives CDR1 MNHEY, CDR2 SVGEGT. Trimming pared 5 bases from V and 5 bases from J, leaving 12 bases between. The CDR3 covers 13 residues.